This TCR beta chain was sequenced in a study of cytomegalovirus exposure and HLA in healthy donors. The CDR3 runs 16 residues. Germline loops: CDR1 SGHAT, CDR2 FQNNGV. V lost 3 bases, J lost 7 bases, and 11 bases stayed unmatched. The PCR made use of 60 Vbeta and 13 Jbeta primers. Some clones are missing from TCRdb's copy, which holds only in-frame ones; the method was immunoSEQ multiplex PCR. The table has more than 200,000 clones, about 80% seen once; the top ten hold around 1.8%. Sequencing was done on a sample of PBMCs. This TCR was sampled from a man younger than 30 in good health and CMV-seronegative. The rearrangement links TRBV11-2 to TRBJ2-2; TRBD2 matches 7 bases. The CDR3 DNA is TGTGCCAGCAGCTTTAACCGAGGGCCTAGCGGCGGGGAGCTGTTTTTT. It yields the protein CASSFNRGPSGGELFF.